A selection of T cell receptor beta chains follows, all from one sample in a study of CD8 T cells in Susac syndrome. A single record per CDR3 protein comes from TCRdb applying MiXCR to the immunoSEQ multiplex PCR reads. The sample includes hundreds of thousands of distinct CDR3 sequences, approximately 85% of them seen just once. Sequenced: CD8+ T cells from PBMCs. The receptors stem from a human donor with multiple sclerosis. The CDR3 runs from the conserved cysteine through the conserved F or W. D genes are given only for firm matches. Clone size is not always given. Where it is, it says once, few, many or a class for expanded clones.

abundance,v_gene,d_gene,j_gene,CDR3nt,CDR3aa
.,TRBV30,.,TRBJ1-6,TGTGCCTGGTCCGTCAATTCACCCCTCCACTTT,CAWSVNSPLHF
.,TRBV28,TRBD1,TRBJ2-7,TGTGCCAGCAGTTTGGGCGGGACAGGGCCCTACGAGCAGTACTTC,CASSLGGTGPYEQYF
.,TRBV30,TRBD2,TRBJ2-1,TGTGCCTGGAGTGTACTAGCGGACTACAATGAGCAGTTCTTC,CAWSVLADYNEQFF
.,TRBV4-3,TRBD2,TRBJ2-6,TGCGCCAGCAGCCAAGAAAAAGGGAGGGAACCAATCTCTGGGGCCAACGTCCTGACTTTC,CASSQEKGREPISGANVLTF
.,TRBV27,TRBD2,TRBJ2-1,TGTGCCAGCAGTTTTGGGACTAGCGGGAGGTATGAGCAGTTCTTC,CASSFGTSGRYEQFF
.,TRBV4-3,.,TRBJ2-3,TGCGCCAGCAGCCAAGACGGACGGAGCACAGATACGCAGTATTTT,CASSQDGRSTDTQYF
.,TRBV28,.,TRBJ1-3,TGTGCCAGCAGTTTAATACCAGGGGACGGAAACACCATATATTTT,CASSLIPGDGNTIYF
.,TRBV5-5,.,TRBJ1-2,TGTGCCAGCATCTTCCTCGGGCCTCAGGGGTATGGCTACACCTTC,CASIFLGPQGYGYTF
.,TRBV29-1,TRBD1,TRBJ2-7,TGCAGCGTTGAAGTGACCCTGACAGGGGCGCCCTACGAGCAGTACTTC,CSVEVTLTGAPYEQYF
.,TRBV3-1,TRBD2,TRBJ2-2,TGTGCCAGCAGCCAAGAGCCCAGCGGGAGGACGGACGGGGAGCTGTTTTTT,CASSQEPSGRTDGELFF
.,TRBV24-1,.,TRBJ1-5,TGTGCCACCAGTGACCGAAATCAGCCCCAGCATTTT,CATSDRNQPQHF
.,TRBV11-2,.,TRBJ2-1,TGTGCCAGCAGCTTAGATCGCGGGAAGGGCTACAATGAGCAGTTCTTC,CASSLDRGKGYNEQFF
.,TRBV12-3/TRBV12-4,TRBD1,TRBJ1-2,TGTGCCAGCAGTCTCCGGGACAGTCCAGCTCACTATGGCTACACCTTC,CASSLRDSPAHYGYTF
.,TRBV6-6,TRBD1,TRBJ1-1,TGTGCCAGCAGTTTCTCACAGGGGCATCGCCCTGAAGCTTTCTTT,CASSFSQGHRPEAFF
.,TRBV20-1,TRBD2,TRBJ2-1,TGCAGTGCAAGAGTGGTAGCGGGAGTTAGGAATGAGCAGTTCTTC,CSARVVAGVRNEQFF
once,TRBV7-2,.,TRBJ2-7,TGTGCCAGCAGCAGGGGGGCCTACGAGCAGTACTTC,CASSRGAYEQYF
.,TRBV5-6,.,TRBJ1-2,TGTGCCAGCAGCCAGGCTGGAGACAGCTATGGCTACACCTTC,CASSQAGDSYGYTF
.,TRBV20-1,TRBD2,TRBJ2-7,TGCAGTGCCACGGGACTAGCGAAAAACGAGCAGTACTTC,CSATGLAKNEQYF
.,TRBV12-3/TRBV12-4,TRBD1,TRBJ2-7,TGTGCCAGCAGTTTAATTTGGGGACAGGGGCCCGAGCAGTACTTC,CASSLIWGQGPEQYF
.,TRBV9,.,TRBJ2-2,TGTGCCAGCAGCGCCTCCGAGGGAGATGAGGAGCTGTTTTTT,CASSASEGDEELFF
.,TRBV11-2,.,TRBJ2-1,TGTGCCAGCAGCTTAGATGGACTATCGATCTACAATGAGCAGTTCTTC,CASSLDGLSIYNEQFF
.,TRBV27,TRBD2,TRBJ2-7,TGTGCCAGCAGTAAAGCGGGAGGCTTCTCCTACGAGCAGTACTTC,CASSKAGGFSYEQYF
.,TRBV4-3,TRBD2,TRBJ2-7,TGCGCCAGCAGCCCAGGACTAGCGGGATCCCACGAGCAGTACTTC,CASSPGLAGSHEQYF
.,TRBV19,.,TRBJ2-7,TGTGCCAGTAGTATGGCTTGGGACTACGAGCAGTACTTC,CASSMAWDYEQYF
few,TRBV6-6,.,TRBJ1-5,TGTGCCAGCAGAGGACAAACCGATAGCAATCAGCCCCAGCATTTT,CASRGQTDSNQPQHF
.,TRBV6-1,.,TRBJ2-7,TGTGCCAGCAGTGATTCCCGGGACATCTCCTACGAGCAGTACTTC,CASSDSRDISYEQYF
.,TRBV11-2,.,TRBJ2-7,TGTGCCAGCAGTTTCGGTCAGGGGGGCTACGAGCAGTACTTC,CASSFGQGGYEQYF
.,TRBV6-5,.,TRBJ2-7,TGTGCCAGCAGTTACTCTTTTATTAGCGGAGGCCCGGACGAGCAGTACTTC,CASSYSFISGGPDEQYF
.,TRBV4-3,.,TRBJ1-1,TGCGCCAGCAGCCAAGATTGGATGGGGAGCACTGAAGCTTTCTTT,CASSQDWMGSTEAFF
.,TRBV28,.,TRBJ2-7,TGTGCCAGCAGTTTATGGGAGGGGGCCAACGAGCAGTACTTC,CASSLWEGANEQYF
.,TRBV27,.,TRBJ2-1,TGTGCCAGCAGTTTACAATTTTACAATGAGCAGTTCTTC,CASSLQFYNEQFF
.,TRBV20-1,TRBD2,TRBJ2-1,TGCAGTGCTAGAGGAGGGGGGCTAGCGGGAGGATCCTACAATGAGCAGTTCTTC,CSARGGGLAGGSYNEQFF
once,TRBV27,TRBD1,TRBJ1-2,TGTGCCAGCAGGGTACAGGGGGGTAACTATGGCTACACCTTC,CASRVQGGNYGYTF
.,TRBV30,.,TRBJ2-2,TGTGCCTGGACTTTTAAGGGGAGTAACACCGGGGAGCTGTTTTTT,CAWTFKGSNTGELFF
.,TRBV5-4,.,TRBJ1-5,TGTGCCAGCAGCTTGGGCATAGGGAGGGATCAGCCCCAGCATTTT,CASSLGIGRDQPQHF
.,TRBV4-3,TRBD2,TRBJ2-3,TGCGCCAGCAGCCAGTACGGGACTAGCGGGAGAGATACGCAGTATTTT,CASSQYGTSGRDTQYF
.,TRBV4-2,.,TRBJ2-2,TGTGCCAGCAGCCAAGGGTCTGCCGGGGAGCTGTTTTTT,CASSQGSAGELFF
.,TRBV28,.,TRBJ2-5,TGTGCCAGCAGTTTGGGGTGGGGGGACCAAGAGACCCAGTACTTC,CASSLGWGDQETQYF
.,TRBV25-1,.,TRBJ1-5,TGTGCCAGCTCTGAACAAGGGAGCAATCAGCCCCAGCATTTT,CASSEQGSNQPQHF
.,TRBV3-1,.,TRBJ2-7,TGTGCCAGCAGCCACGACCCTGGGGCAGGAGGGGGCTACGAGCAGTACTTC,CASSHDPGAGGGYEQYF
.,TRBV7-9,.,TRBJ2-1,TGTGCCTACGCCGAACGGGCGCCGGACGATGAGCAGTTCTTC,CAYAERAPDDEQFF
.,TRBV27,.,TRBJ2-7,TGTGCCAGCAGTCCCTACTTGAGGGGCGGGACATCCTACGAGCAGTACTTC,CASSPYLRGGTSYEQYF
.,TRBV7-9,.,TRBJ2-3,TGTGCCAGCAGCTTAGGTAGTGTACGAAGCACAGATACGCAGTATTTT,CASSLGSVRSTDTQYF
.,TRBV4-3,.,TRBJ2-7,TGCGCCAGCAGCCAAGACCGGACTCAGACCTACGAGCAGTACTTC,CASSQDRTQTYEQYF
.,TRBV5-6,TRBD2,TRBJ2-7,TGTGCCAGCAGCTTGGTGGGGCTAGCGGGAGTCTACGAGCAGTACTTC,CASSLVGLAGVYEQYF
.,TRBV7-8,TRBD1,TRBJ1-4,TGTGCCAGCAGCTTAAACAGGGGGACTAATGAAAAACTGTTTTTT,CASSLNRGTNEKLFF
.,TRBV14,.,TRBJ2-3,TGTGCCAGCAGCCAAGTCGGGGCAACAGATACGCAGTATTTT,CASSQVGATDTQYF
few,TRBV30,.,TRBJ2-7,TGTGCCTGGAGTAGTTGGGAGAGCTCCTACGAGCAGTACTTC,CAWSSWESSYEQYF